A selection of T cell receptor beta chains follows, all from one sample in a study of blood T cell repertoires in COVID-19. Here immunoSEQ multiplex PCR was the method, and the copy in TCRdb shows in-frame clones only, minus some. The profile covers some 67,000 clones, with approximately 90% appearing a single time and 0.95% to 1.5% taken by the ten largest. Sequencing was done on a sample of peripheral blood. These receptors were obtained from a woman aged 55-75 years with acute or convalescent COVID-19. CDR3s include the opening cysteine and the closing phenylalanine or tryptophan. A D gene is named only where the DNA matches it firmly. Only some rows state a clone size, as once, few, many or a class for expanded clones.

V	J	size	D	DNA	CDR3
TRBV24-1	TRBJ2-3	NA	TRBD2	TGTGCCACCAAGGGGACTAGCGGGGCTGGAGATACGCAGTATTTT	CATKGTSGAGDTQYF
TRBV18	TRBJ2-5	once	NA	TGTGCCAGCTTACGATCCAGTCAAGAGACCCAGTACTTC	CASLRSSQETQYF
TRBV6-5	TRBJ1-6	NA	TRBD1	TGTGCCAGCAGATCCGGGACAGGGTCTCCCCTCCACTTT	CASRSGTGSPLHF
TRBV19	TRBJ1-3	NA	NA	TGTGCCAGTAGTCGGACGACAGGCCCTGGAAACACCATATATTTT	CASSRTTGPGNTIYF
TRBV5-8	TRBJ1-5	NA	NA	TGTGCCAGCAGCTATCGGGGGAGCAATCAGCCCCAGCATTTT	CASSYRGSNQPQHF
TRBV3-1/TRBV3-2	TRBJ2-5	NA	TRBD2	TGTGCCAGCAGCCCCGGGACTAGCGGGGGGACCCAGTACTTC	CASSPGTSGGTQYF
TRBV7-9	TRBJ2-2	NA	TRBD1	TGTGCCAGCAGCTCACCCAGAGGACAGGGTTCGAACACCGGGGAGCTGTTTTTT	CASSSPRGQGSNTGELFF
TRBV6-1	TRBJ1-5	once	NA	TGTGCCAGCAGTGAAGGACAGCCCAAGGGCAATCAGCCCCAGCATTTT	CASSEGQPKGNQPQHF
TRBV29-1	TRBJ1-1	NA	NA	TGCAGCGTCACAGAGTCTGAAGCTTTCTTT	CSVTESEAFF
TRBV19	TRBJ1-5	NA	NA	TGTGCCAGTAGGGACAGTAATCAGCCCCAGCATTTT	CASRDSNQPQHF
TRBV5-1	TRBJ1-3	few	NA	TGCGCCAGCAGCTCGGGTTTGGGCTCTGGAAACACCATATATTTT	CASSSGLGSGNTIYF
TRBV19	TRBJ1-5	few	TRBD1	TGTGCCAGTAGTATAGGGGCAGGGGGGACCAATCAGCCCCAGCATTTT	CASSIGAGGTNQPQHF
TRBV18	TRBJ1-1	NA	NA	TGTGCCAGCTCACGAAGCCAGAACACTGAAGCTTTCTTT	CASSRSQNTEAFF
TRBV13	TRBJ2-2	few	TRBD2	TGTGCCAGCAGCTTAAGACCTAAGGGAGGGGTCGGGGAGCTGTTTTTT	CASSLRPKGGVGELFF
TRBV9	TRBJ2-5	NA	NA	TGTGCCAGCAGCGTAGGAACCCCTTTCGGAGAGACCCAGTACTTC	CASSVGTPFGETQYF
TRBV6-5	TRBJ2-3	NA	NA	TGTGCCAGCAGTAGTGAACAGGGCGAAAATACGCAGTATTTT	CASSSEQGENTQYF
TRBV4-1	TRBJ1-1	NA	NA	TGCGCCAGCAGCCTTCTACCTTCGAACACTGAAGCTTTCTTT	CASSLLPSNTEAFF
TRBV5-1	TRBJ1-2	NA	TRBD1	TGCGCCAGCAGCTTGGGCCCGGGACAGGGTGACTATGGCTACACCTTC	CASSLGPGQGDYGYTF
TRBV2	TRBJ1-4	few	TRBD1	TGTGCCAGCACTAGGGGGCGCGGGTTTAATGAAAAACTGTTTTTT	CASTRGRGFNEKLFF
TRBV18	TRBJ1-4	NA	TRBD1	TGTGCCAGCTCACCGTCCGGGACAGGGAATGAAAAACTGTTTTTT	CASSPSGTGNEKLFF
TRBV6-5	TRBJ1-1	once	TRBD1	TGTGCCAGCAGTCCACAGGGGGCCGTGAGCACTGAAGCTTTCTTT	CASSPQGAVSTEAFF
TRBV27	TRBJ1-5	NA	TRBD1	TGTGCCAGCAGGTCGACAGGGATCAATCAGCCCCAGCATTTT	CASRSTGINQPQHF
TRBV5-6	TRBJ2-1	few	NA	TGTGCCAGCAGCCCCACGGTCGGGGAGCAGTTCTTC	CASSPTVGEQFF
TRBV28	TRBJ1-5	once	TRBD1	TGTGCCAGCAGTTTTTCAGGGGGCTCGAATCAGCCCCAGCATTTT	CASSFSGGSNQPQHF
TRBV7-2	TRBJ1-4	NA	NA	TGTGCCAGCAGCTTACGGGGAGAAAAACTGTTTTTT	CASSLRGEKLFF
TRBV12-3/TRBV12-4	TRBJ1-2	NA	NA	TGTGCCAGCAGTATAAGACAGGTATATGGCTACACCTTC	CASSIRQVYGYTF
TRBV9	TRBJ1-2	once	NA	TGTGCCAGCAGCGTAGACGTGGCAGGATATGGCTACACCTTC	CASSVDVAGYGYTF
TRBV28	TRBJ2-5	once	NA	TGTGCCAGCAGTCTTATTCTCTCGACAGACTACCAAGAGACCCAGTACTTC	CASSLILSTDYQETQYF
TRBV5-4	TRBJ2-5	NA	TRBD2	TGTGCCAGCAGCCTACTGGGACTAGCGGGAAAGGTAGAGACCCAGTACTTC	CASSLLGLAGKVETQYF
TRBV3-1/TRBV3-2	TRBJ2-1	NA	NA	TGTGCCAGCAGCCAGATACAGGCCTACAATGAGCAGTTCTTC	CASSQIQAYNEQFF
TRBV6-5	TRBJ1-2	NA	TRBD1	TGTGCCAGCAGAACACAGGGGAATCATGGCTACACCTTC	CASRTQGNHGYTF
TRBV6-5	TRBJ1-1	NA	NA	TGTGCCAGCAGTTCCCTAGGGGCCGGAGAGAACACTGAAGCTTTCTTT	CASSSLGAGENTEAFF
TRBV6-1	TRBJ1-2	NA	NA	TGTGCCAGCAGTGAAAGGTGGGGGGATGGCTACACCTTC	CASSERWGDGYTF
TRBV7-6	TRBJ2-1	NA	TRBD2	TGTGCCAGCAGCCCTTTGAGCGGGAGTCAATACAATGAGCAGTTCTTC	CASSPLSGSQYNEQFF
TRBV5-1	TRBJ2-5	NA	NA	TGCGCCAGCAGCCCCCAGGGATCGGAGACCCAGTACTTC	CASSPQGSETQYF
TRBV18	TRBJ1-4	few	TRBD1	TGTGCCAGCTCACCGACAGGGGGGATTGATGAAAAACTGTTTTTT	CASSPTGGIDEKLFF
TRBV19	TRBJ1-5	NA	TRBD1	TGTGCCAGTAGCGCGGGACAGCCTAATCAGCCCCAGCATTTT	CASSAGQPNQPQHF
TRBV6-5	TRBJ1-1	NA	NA	TGTGCGGGGTCGACAGGACCGAACACTGAAGCTTTCTTT	CAGSTGPNTEAFF